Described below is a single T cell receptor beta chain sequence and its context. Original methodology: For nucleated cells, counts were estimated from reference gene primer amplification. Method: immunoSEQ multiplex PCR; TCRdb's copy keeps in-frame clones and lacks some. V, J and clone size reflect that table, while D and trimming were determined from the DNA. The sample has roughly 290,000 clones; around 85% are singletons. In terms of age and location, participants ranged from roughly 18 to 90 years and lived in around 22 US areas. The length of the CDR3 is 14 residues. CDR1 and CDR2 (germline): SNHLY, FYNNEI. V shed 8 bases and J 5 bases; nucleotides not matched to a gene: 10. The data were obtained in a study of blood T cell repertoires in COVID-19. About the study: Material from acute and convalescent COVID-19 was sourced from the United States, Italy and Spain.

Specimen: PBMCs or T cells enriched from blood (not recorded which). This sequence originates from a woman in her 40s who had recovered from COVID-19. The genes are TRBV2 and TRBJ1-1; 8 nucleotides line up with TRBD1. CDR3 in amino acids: CASGRQGIGTEAFF. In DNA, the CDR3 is TGTGCCAGCGGGAGACAGGGGATCGGGACTGAAGCTTTCTTT.